These T cell receptor beta chains were read from a single sample in a study of blood T cell repertoires in COVID-19. Clones were sequenced by immunoSEQ multiplex PCR, and TCRdb holds only the in-frame ones, with some missing. This sample has around 220,000 clones; about 91% occur once, and the top ten carry roughly 14%. Material: PBMCs or T cells enriched from blood (not recorded which). Source of these receptors: a woman in her fifties or sixties with acute COVID-19. Each CDR3 is given with its conserved first and last residue. The D gene is left open where the match is weak. Clone size is given for some rows only: seen once, a few or many times, or a class if the clone is expanded.

TRBV27,once,NA,TRBJ1-6,CASSLSDRNSPLHF,TGTGCCAGCAGTTTATCCGACAGGAATTCACCCCTCCACTTT
TRBV7-3,NA,TRBD1,TRBJ2-5,CASSLNPPDRGETQYF,TGTGCCAGCAGCTTAAACCCTCCGGACAGGGGAGAGACCCAGTACTTC
TRBV19,NA,NA,TRBJ2-1,CASSRTTNEQFF,TGTGCCAGTAGTCGGACTACAAATGAGCAGTTCTTC
TRBV25-1,NA,TRBD1,TRBJ2-2,CASSDPRDRGRTGELFF,TGTGCCAGCAGTGATCCTCGGGACAGGGGGCGTACCGGGGAGCTGTTTTTT
TRBV7-2,NA,TRBD1,TRBJ2-5,CASSLDRGETQYF,TGTGCCAGCAGTTTAGACAGGGGAGAGACCCAGTACTTC
TRBV7-9,NA,NA,TRBJ1-2,CASSLESIGYTF,TGTGCCAGCAGCTTAGAAAGCATAGGCTACACCTTC
TRBV27,NA,TRBD1,TRBJ1-1,CASSLSLGTGDTEAFF,TGTGCCAGCAGTTTATCCCTTGGGACAGGTGACACTGAAGCTTTCTTT
TRBV18,NA,TRBD1,TRBJ2-3,CASSPRGQGLTDTQYF,TGTGCCAGCTCACCACGGGGACAGGGACTGACAGATACGCAGTATTTT
TRBV5-1,NA,TRBD2,TRBJ2-3,CASSWGLVTDTQYF,TGCGCCAGCAGCTGGGGACTAGTCACAGATACGCAGTATTTT
TRBV6-2/TRBV6-3,NA,TRBD1,TRBJ1-1,CASSYGTVAFF,TGTGCCAGCAGTTATGGGACAGTCGCTTTCTTT
TRBV27,NA,TRBD2,TRBJ2-3,CASSWGAGGIDTQYF,TGTGCCAGCAGCTGGGGAGCGGGAGGAATAGATACGCAGTATTTT
TRBV5-3,NA,TRBD1,TRBJ2-3,CARSLVGQGCDTQYF,TGTGCCAGAAGCTTGGTGGGACAGGGGTGCGATACGCAGTATTTT
TRBV5-5,once,TRBD2,TRBJ2-7,CASSWTTSGSSYEQYF,TGTGCCAGCAGCTGGACGACTAGCGGGAGCTCCTACGAGCAGTACTTC
TRBV2,once,NA,TRBJ1-6,CASKSLYSPLHF,TGTGCCAGTAAAAGTCTATATTCACCCCTCCACTTT
TRBV6-5,NA,NA,TRBJ2-3,CASSYHQRSTDTQYF,TGTGCCAGCAGTTACCACCAGAGGAGCACAGATACGCAGTATTTT
TRBV27,NA,TRBD2,TRBJ2-7,CASSSPGTISYEQYF,TGTGCCAGCAGTTCCCCGGGGACTATCTCCTACGAGCAGTACTTC